This T cell receptor beta chain was obtained from a study of T cell responses to AZD1222 COVID-19 vaccine. General study results and limits: Reportedly, nearly half the spike-specific TCRs target unmutated variant regions. Regions 160-218 and 743-854 held dominance among vaccine-associated CD4 TCRs, which spanned spike. Repertoires in all cases were sampled only once the peak T cell response had passed. The sample set comprised mostly white British donors with more females, and clonal diversity was possibly underestimated.

CDR1 is MDHEN, CDR2 SYDVKM, per germline. The CDR3 spans 17 residues. J lost 2 bases, V lost 5 bases, and 11 bases had no gene match. With respect to this clone: Its antigen is currently unknown.

Using immunoSEQ multiplex PCR, the repertoire was profiled, and TCRdb retains in-frame clones only, with some absent. The table records some 150,000 clones, roughly 80% of them present only once. V usage is TRBV28 and J usage is TRBJ1-5; TRBD1 matches at 8 bases. This TCR was recovered from an adult in good health. Here the sequenced sample was peripheral blood, taken on day 0 of MenACWY control vaccination. The CDR3 loop is CASSPGQGRYGNQPQHF. In DNA form, the CDR3 reads TGTGCCAGCAGTCCTGGACAGGGAAGGTATGGCAATCAGCCCCAGCATTTT.